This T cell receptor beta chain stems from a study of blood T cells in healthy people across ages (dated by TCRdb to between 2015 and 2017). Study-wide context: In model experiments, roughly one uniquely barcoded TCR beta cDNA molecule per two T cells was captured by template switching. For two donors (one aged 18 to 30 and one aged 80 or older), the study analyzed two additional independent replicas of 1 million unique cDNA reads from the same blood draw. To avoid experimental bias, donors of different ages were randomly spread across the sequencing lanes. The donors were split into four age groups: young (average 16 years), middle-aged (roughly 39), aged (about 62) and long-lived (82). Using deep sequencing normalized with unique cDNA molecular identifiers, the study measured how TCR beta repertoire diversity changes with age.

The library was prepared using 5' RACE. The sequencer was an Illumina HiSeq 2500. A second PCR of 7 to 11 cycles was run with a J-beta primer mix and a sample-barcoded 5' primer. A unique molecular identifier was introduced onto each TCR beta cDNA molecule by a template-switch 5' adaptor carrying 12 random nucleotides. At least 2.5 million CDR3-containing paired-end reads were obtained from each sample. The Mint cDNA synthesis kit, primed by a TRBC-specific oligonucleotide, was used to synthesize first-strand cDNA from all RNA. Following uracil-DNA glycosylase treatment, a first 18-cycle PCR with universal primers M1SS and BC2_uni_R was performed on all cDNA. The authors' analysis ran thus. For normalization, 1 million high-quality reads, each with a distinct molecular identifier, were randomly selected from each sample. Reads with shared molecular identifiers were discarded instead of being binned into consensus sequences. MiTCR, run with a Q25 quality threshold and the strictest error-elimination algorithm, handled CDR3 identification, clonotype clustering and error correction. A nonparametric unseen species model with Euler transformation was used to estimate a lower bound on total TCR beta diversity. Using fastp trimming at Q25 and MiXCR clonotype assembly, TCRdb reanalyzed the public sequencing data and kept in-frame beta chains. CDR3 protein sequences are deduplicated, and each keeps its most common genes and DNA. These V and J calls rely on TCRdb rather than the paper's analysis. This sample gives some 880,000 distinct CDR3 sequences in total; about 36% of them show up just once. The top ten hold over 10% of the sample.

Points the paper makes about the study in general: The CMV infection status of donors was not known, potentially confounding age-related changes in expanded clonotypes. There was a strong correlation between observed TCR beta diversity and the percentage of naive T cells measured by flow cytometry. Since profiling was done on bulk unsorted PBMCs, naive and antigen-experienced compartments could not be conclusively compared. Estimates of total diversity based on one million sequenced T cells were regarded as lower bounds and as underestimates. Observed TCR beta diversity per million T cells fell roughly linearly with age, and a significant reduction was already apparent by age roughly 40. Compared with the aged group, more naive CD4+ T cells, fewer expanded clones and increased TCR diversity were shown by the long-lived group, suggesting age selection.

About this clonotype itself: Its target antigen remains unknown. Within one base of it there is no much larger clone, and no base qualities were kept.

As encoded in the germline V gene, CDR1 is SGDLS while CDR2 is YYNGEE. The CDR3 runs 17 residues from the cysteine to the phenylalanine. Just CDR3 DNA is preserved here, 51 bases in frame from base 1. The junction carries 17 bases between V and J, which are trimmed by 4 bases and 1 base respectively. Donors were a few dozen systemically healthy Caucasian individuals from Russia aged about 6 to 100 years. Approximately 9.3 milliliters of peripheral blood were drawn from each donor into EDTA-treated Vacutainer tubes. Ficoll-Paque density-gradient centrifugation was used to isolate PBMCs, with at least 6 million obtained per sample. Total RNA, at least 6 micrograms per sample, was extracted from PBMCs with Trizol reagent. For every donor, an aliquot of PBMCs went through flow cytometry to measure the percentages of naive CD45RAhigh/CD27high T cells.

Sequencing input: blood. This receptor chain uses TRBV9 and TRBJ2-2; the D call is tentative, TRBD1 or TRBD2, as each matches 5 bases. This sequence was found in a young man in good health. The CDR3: CASSPRGATLNTGELFF. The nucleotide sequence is TGTGCCAGCAGCCCCCGAGGGGCGACCTTGAACACCGGGGAGCTGTTTTTT.